Listed here are 26 T cell receptor beta chains from one sample, sequenced in a study of Graves' ophthalmopathy and Graves' hyperthyroidism. Researchers took RNA transcripts and amplified TCR beta CDR3 regions from them. An opening RT-PCR round employed HTBI primers and preceded a second-round multiplex PCR. In TCRdb, the multiplex PCR reads were re-called with MiXCR into one record per CDR3 protein. The sample yields around 1.1 million distinct CDR3 sequences, about 38% seen once. The sample comprised peripheral blood or thyroid tissue (not recorded which). The receptors here all came from an adult man with Graves' hyperthyroidism.

In regard to this clonotype: A much larger clone is a single base away; this may be a read error. V and J are TRBV20-1 and TRBJ2-5; 8 positions agree with TRBD1. V was pared by 6 bases and J by 9 bases, with 12 bases of the junction left unmatched. Germline V gives CDR1 DFQATT, CDR2 SNEGSKA (reference sequence). The CDR3 consists of 13 residues. CDR3 DNA sequence: TGCAGTGCAACCGGGACAGGATTTGAGGCCCAGTACTTC. Amino acid sequence: CSATGTGFEAQYF.

In this sample, this clonotype turned up many times. The genes are TRBV7-9 and TRBJ1-1; perhaps TRBD1 as D (6 bases). Trimming removed 5 bases at V and 5 bases at J, with 21 bases between. Looked up from germline, CDR1 is SEHNR and CDR2 is FQNEAQ (reference sequence). The CDR3 contains 16 residues. This chain's CDR3 is CASSPRGAGIGTEAFF. The CDR3 DNA is TGTGCCAGCAGCCCTAGGGGGGCAGGGATTGGAACTGAAGCTTTCTTT.

The chain carries TRBV2 and TRBJ2-2; 8 bases agree with TRBD1. This CDR3 has 18 amino acids. The germline V gene has CDR1 SNHLY and CDR2 FYNNEI. V shed 6 bases and J 4 bases; nucleotides not matched to a gene: 16. The CDR3: CASSYSPVDRGRTGELFF. In nucleotides, the CDR3 is TGTGCCAGCAGCTACTCCCCCGTTGACAGGGGTCGCACCGGGGAGCTGTTTTTT. Together with reference TRBV2 and TRBJ2-2, the CDR3 gives the full variable domain: EPEVTQTPSHQVTQMGQEVILRCVPISNHLYFYWYRQILGQKVEFLVSFYNNEISEKSEIFDDQFSVERPDGSNFTLKIRSTKLEDSAMYFCASSYSPVDRGRTGELFFGEGSRLTVL.

This clonotype occurred a few times. V and J are TRBV10-3 and TRBJ2-5; D tentatively reads TRBD1 or TRBD2 (6 bases each). The V gene lost 4 bases and the J gene lost 3 bases, with 18 bases spanning the gap. Germline CDR1 is ENHRY and CDR2 is SYGVKD. The CDR3 length is 16 residues. DNA of the CDR3: TGTGCCATCAGTGCATGGGGGGCTAGCAACGAAGAGACCCAGTACTTC. It specifies CAISAWGASNEETQYF.

The rearrangement joins TRBV25-1 to TRBJ1-4; 10 nucleotides line up with TRBD1. After removal of 5 bases from V and 17 bases from J, the junction contained 32 bases not matched to a gene. The CDR3 is 20 amino acids. The germline V gene encodes CDR1 MGHDK and CDR2 SYGVNS. The CDR3 loop is CASSFDPGQGIGDGQPQHFF. The CDR3, as DNA: TGTGCCAGCAGTTTCGACCCGGGACAGGGGATCGGGGACGGTCAGCCCCAGCATTTTTTT.

The chain recombines TRBV6-5 with TRBJ2-7; D remains ambiguous. CDR1 and CDR2 from the germline V gene are MNHEY and SVGAGI. The CDR3 has 14 amino acids. The V end lost 2 bases, the J end lost 3 bases, and 11 bases lay between the germline ends. CDR3 protein: CASSYKGILYEQYF. The CDR3, as DNA: TGTGCCAGCAGTTACAAAGGTATCCTCTACGAGCAGTACTTC.

In its sample, this clonotype was seen a few times. The rearrangement joins TRBV6-6 to TRBJ2-5; 12 positions match TRBD1. V gave up 6 bases and J gave up 7 bases; unmatched junction bases: 15. The CDR3 is 17 residues long. From germline, CDR1 is MNHNY and CDR2 SVGAGI (reference sequence). The CDR3, as DNA: TGTGCCAGCAGCCCCTCCGGGACAGGGGGCGGTATTGGGACCCAGTACTTC. Amino acids: CASSPSGTGGGIGTQYF.

The chain combines TRBV15 with TRBJ2-3, with TRBD1 matching over 9 bases. J lost 2 bases, V lost 1 base, and 4 bases had no gene match. CDR1 and CDR2 from the germline V gene are LNHNV and YYDKDF (reference sequence). The CDR3 runs 16 residues. This CDR3 reads CATSRGRDRVTDTQYF. The CDR3 bases are TGTGCCACCAGCAGAGGAAGGGACAGGGTCACAGATACGCAGTATTTT.

This clonotype was seen ten or more times. The chain recombines TRBV7-6 with TRBJ1-5; D is unclear. The CDR3 is 14 amino acids. Germline-derived CDR1 and CDR2 are SGHVS and FNYEAQ. Trimming cost V 1 base and J 4 bases, with 8 bases left between them. The CDR3 DNA is TGTGCCAGCAGCTTAGTTCGAGGGAATCAGCCCCAGCATTTT. Its translation: CASSLVRGNQPQHF.

In this sample, this clonotype turned up many times. The chain links TRBV7-9 to TRBJ1-2, with TRBD1 matching over 7 bases. The length of the CDR3 is 13 residues. Trimming cost V 5 bases and J 6 bases; bases outside gene matches: 6. Germline V lookup: CDR1 SEHNR, CDR2 FQNEAQ (reference sequence). The CDR3 is CASSGHTGDGYTF. CDR3 coding DNA: TGTGCCAGCAGCGGCCACACAGGGGATGGCTACACCTTC.

This clonotype was counted ten times or more. The chain couples TRBV19 to TRBJ1-5, with TRBD1 identical over 9 bases. The CDR3 has 17 residues. Germline CDR1 and CDR2: LNHDA and SQIVND (reference sequence). With V trimmed by 4 bases and J by 2 bases, 9 bases remained unmatched. CDR3 DNA: TGTGCCAGTAGTACCCCGGGACAGGGACGGGGCAATCAGCCCCAGCATTTT. Translating it yields CASSTPGQGRGNQPQHF.

Ten or more counts support this clonotype. The CDR3 sequence: CSVVPRETQYF. The DNA for the CDR3 is TGCAGCGTTGTCCCTAGAGAGACCCAGTACTTC. The chain links TRBV29-1 to TRBJ2-5; D gene uncertain. The CDR3 covers 11 residues. With 4 bases removed from V and 4 bases from J, the gap between germline ends came to 7 bases. CDR1 SQVTM and CDR2 ANQGSEA come from the germline V gene.

This clonotype showed up just a few times. This chain uses TRBV25-1 with TRBJ1-1; D remains ambiguous. Germline V gene sequence: CDR1 MGHDK, CDR2 SYGVNS. The CDR3 runs to 13 residues. Trimming stripped 6 bases from V and 5 bases from J, with 13 bases between. This CDR3 reads CASSNTRVTEAFF. In nucleotides, the CDR3 is TGTGCCAGCAGCAATACTCGTGTGACTGAAGCTTTCTTT.

This clonotype was counted many times. The DNA of the CDR3 is TGTGCCAGCAGCCGGTCCGGGGAGACCCAGTACTTC. Residues: CASSRSGETQYF. This rearrangement joins TRBV12-3 or TRBV12-4 to TRBJ2-5, with no clear D. The CDR3 is 12 amino acids. The germline V and J ends were trimmed by 6 bases and 5 bases, with 10 bases remaining between them.

The chain carries TRBV29-1 and TRBJ1-2, with D perhaps TRBD1 (5 bases). The V end lost 8 bases, the J end lost 5 bases, and 15 bases lay between the germline ends. Looked up from germline, CDR1 is SQVTM and CDR2 is ANQGSEA. CDR3 length equals 12 residues. The CDR3 DNA reads TGCAGCTTTTTAGGGACGGATTATGGCTACACCTTC. Protein product: CSFLGTDYGYTF. Variable domain in full (rest from reference TRBV29-1 and TRBJ1-2): SAVISQKPSRDICQRGTSLTIQCQVDSQVTMMFWYRQQPGQSLTLIATANQGSEATYESGFVIDKFPISRPNLTFSTLTVSNMSPEDSSIYLCSFLGTDYGYTFGSGTRLTVV.

The rearrangement joins TRBV27 to TRBJ2-5; TRBD2 matches at 8 bases. J was trimmed by 7 bases and V by 5 bases; bases with no gene match: 9. Germline V gene lookup returns CDR1 MNHEY and CDR2 SMNVEV (reference sequence). The CDR3 loop spans 14 amino acids. CDR3: CASSPGPAGGTQYF. CDR3 nucleotides: TGTGCCAGCAGTCCCGGACCCGCGGGGGGGACCCAGTACTTC.

Worth noting for this clonotype: This may stem from a read error, because a much larger clone lies one nucleotide away. This chain links TRBV7-9 with TRBJ2-7; tentatively, D is TRBD1 (6 bases). This CDR3 has 15 amino acids. Per germline, CDR1 SEHNR and CDR2 FQNEAQ (reference sequence). The V end was cut by 3 bases, the J end by 2 bases, with 14 bases between. The CDR3 is CASSFDRNWPYEQYV. The CDR3 DNA follows: TGTGCCAGCAGCTTCGACAGGAATTGGCCCTACGAGCAGTACGTC.

This clonotype showed up many times. The gene calls are TRBV10-2 and TRBJ1-3, with TRBD1 identical over 8 bases. This CDR3 contains 13 residues. The germline V gene has CDR1 WSHSY and CDR2 SAAADI. V shed 8 bases, J shed 3 bases, and the junction held 3 bases outside the gene matches. The CDR3, as DNA: TGCGCCAGCCAACAGGGGGTTGGAAACACCATATATTTT. This sequence encodes CASQQGVGNTIYF.

This clonotype was seen ten or more times. The chain combines TRBV9 with TRBJ1-6; 11 bases agree with TRBD1. V shed 4 bases, J shed 14 bases, and the junction held 8 bases outside the gene matches. CDR3 length: 14 residues. Germline CDR1 and CDR2: SGDLS and YYNGEE. Here the CDR3 DNA reads TGTGCCAGCAGCACCGGGACAGGGGGACTGACCCTCCACTTT. Translated, it gives CASSTGTGGLTLHF.

This chain connects TRBV24-1 to TRBJ1-2; no clear D gene. Between the trimmed V and J ends, which lost 11 bases and 4 bases, there was a span of 10 bases. The germline V gene encodes CDR1 KGHDR and CDR2 SFDVKD. There are 11 residues in the CDR3. The CDR3 bases are TGTGCCAGCAGCCCTCTCTATGGCTACACCTTC. It encodes CASSPLYGYTF.

This clonotype has at least ten counts. The gene calls are TRBV15 and TRBJ2-7; D is ambiguous. The CDR3 consists of 13 residues. Looked up from germline, CDR1 is LNHNV and CDR2 is YYDKDF (reference sequence). V was shortened by 0 bases and J by 2 bases, with 5 bases between the two germline ends. DNA for the CDR3: TGTGCCACCAGCAGAGATCGTCCCTACGAGCAGTACTTC. As protein: CATSRDRPYEQYF.

The chain carries TRBV9 and TRBJ2-3; D may be TRBD2 (5 bases). The ends were cut back, 0 bases at V and 6 bases at J, with 8 bases in the middle. CDR1 and CDR2 from the germline V gene are SGDLS and YYNGEE. This CDR3 spans 13 amino acids. DNA of the CDR3: TGTGCCAGCAGCGTAGAACTAGTTGATACGCAGTATTTT. Translated: CASSVELVDTQYF. The full variable domain, in which reference TRBV9 and TRBJ2-3 provide the parts outside the CDR3, is DSGVTQTPKHLITATGQRVTLRCSPRSGDLSVYWYQQSLDQGLQFLIQYYNGEERAKGNILERFSAQQFPDLHSELNLSSLELGDSALYFCASSVELVDTQYFGPGTRLTVL.

The table lists this clonotype with many counts. This rearrangement joins TRBV10-3 to TRBJ1-1; D remains unclear. The germline V gene encodes CDR1 ENHRY and CDR2 SYGVKD. V was shortened by 0 bases and J by 1 base, with 15 bases between the two germline ends. The length of the CDR3 is 17 residues. The CDR3 DNA follows: TGTGCCATCAGTGAGTCGCTTCAGTGGGCGGGGAACACTGAAGCTTTCTTT. It specifies CAISESLQWAGNTEAFF.

The chain recombines TRBV12-3 or TRBV12-4 with TRBJ1-1; D possibly corresponds to TRBD1 (6 bases). Between the trimmed V and J ends, which lost 7 bases and 8 bases, there was a span of 26 bases. The CDR3 is made up of 16 amino acids. The CDR3 region is CASNAVGEGMGAEAFF. The CDR3 DNA reads as TGTGCCAGCAACGCGGTGGGGGAAGGAATGGGGGCGGAAGCTTTCTTT.

This clonotype was recorded at least ten times. The rearrangement uses TRBV7-9 and TRBJ2-7; maybe TRBD2 (5 bases). The CDR3 loop spans 13 amino acids. V lost 7 bases and J 3 bases, leaving 13 bases between the germline ends. The germline V gene encodes CDR1 SEHNR and CDR2 FQNEAQ (reference sequence). In DNA form, the CDR3 reads TGTGCCAGCAACATCGGCGGGCTCTACGAGCAGTACTTC. Translating it yields CASNIGGLYEQYF.

Ten or more counts support this clonotype. The CDR3: CASSVEGGDSYEQYF. Written as DNA, the CDR3 is TGTGCCAGCAGCGTAGAGGGAGGCGACTCCTACGAGCAGTACTTC. The genes are TRBV9 and TRBJ2-7, with D possibly matching TRBD2 (6 bases). Trimming shortened V by 0 bases and J by 0 bases, and 10 bases separated the two germline ends. Germline loops: CDR1 SGDLS, CDR2 YYNGEE. There are 15 residues in the CDR3.